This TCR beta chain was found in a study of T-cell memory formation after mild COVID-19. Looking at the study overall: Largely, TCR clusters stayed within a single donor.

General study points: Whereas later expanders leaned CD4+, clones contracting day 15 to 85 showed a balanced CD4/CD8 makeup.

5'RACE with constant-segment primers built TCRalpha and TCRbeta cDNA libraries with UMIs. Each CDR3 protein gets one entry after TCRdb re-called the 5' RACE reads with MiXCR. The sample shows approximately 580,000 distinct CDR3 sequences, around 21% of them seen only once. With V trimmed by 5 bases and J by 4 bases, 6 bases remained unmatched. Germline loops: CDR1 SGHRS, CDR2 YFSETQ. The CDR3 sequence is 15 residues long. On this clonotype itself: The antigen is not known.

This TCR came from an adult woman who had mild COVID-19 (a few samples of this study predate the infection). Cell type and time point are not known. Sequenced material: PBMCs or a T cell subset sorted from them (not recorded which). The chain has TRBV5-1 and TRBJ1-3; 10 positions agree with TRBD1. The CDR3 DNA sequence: TGCGCCAGCAGGTCGGGACAGGGGCCCGGAAACACCATATATTTT. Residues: CASRSGQGPGNTIYF.